These 20 T cell receptor beta chains share one sample of origin, sequenced in a study of blood T cells in healthy people across ages. Alongside a J-beta primer mix, a sample-barcoded 5' primer served in a second PCR lasting roughly 7 to 11 cycles. TCRdb fed the 5' RACE reads into MiXCR, producing one record per CDR3 protein. The data contain 450,000 to 700,000 distinct CDR3 sequences, roughly 29% of them singletons. Sequencing input: blood. The origin of the receptors is a woman aged 70-85 years in good health.

The rearrangement uses TRBV5-6 and TRBJ1-2, with D unclear. This CDR3 region has 15 residues. V was shortened by 2 bases and J by 2 bases, with 13 bases between the two germline ends. Germline-derived CDR1 and CDR2 are SGHDT and YYEEEE. CDR3 coding DNA: TGTGCCAGCAGCTTCTCTCCGTCGGGGAACTATGGCTACACCTTC. This translates into CASSFSPSGNYGYTF.

The rearrangement joins TRBV20-1 to TRBJ2-1; D remains ambiguous. Germline CDR1 is DFQATT and CDR2 is SNEGSKA (reference sequence). The CDR3 covers 11 residues. Trimming stripped 6 bases from V and 7 bases from J, with 10 bases between. CDR3 loop: CSATFSNEQFF. CDR3 sequence (DNA): TGCAGTGCCACCTTTTCGAATGAGCAGTTCTTC.

For this clonotype: It may be a read error: a sequence one base away is much more abundant. The V call is TRBV15, the J call TRBJ2-5; D call uncertain. The V gene's germline CDR1 is LNHNV and CDR2 YYDKDF (reference sequence). This CDR3 has 16 residues. In DNA form, the CDR3 reads TGTTCCACCAGCAGAGAGGATCGGGTTACCCAAGAGACCCAGTACTTC. As protein: CSTSREDRVTQETQYF.

This chain uses TRBV6-1 with TRBJ2-7; TRBD2 might be the D (5 bases). The germline gives CDR1 MNHNS, CDR2 SASEGT. Trimming cost V 2 bases and J 2 bases, with 16 bases left between them. There are 16 residues in the CDR3. CDR3 protein: CASSESGRGSAYEQYF. The CDR3 nucleotides are TGTGCCAGCAGTGAAAGCGGAAGAGGGTCAGCCTACGAGCAGTACTTC.

V usage is TRBV12-3 or TRBV12-4 and J usage is TRBJ2-2, with D perhaps matching TRBD1 (5 bases). V was shortened by 1 base and J by 4 bases, with 7 bases between the two germline ends. The CDR3 runs to 14 residues. The CDR3 region is CASSLGQTTGELFF. DNA for the CDR3: TGTGCCAGCAGTTTAGGACAGACCACCGGGGAGCTGTTTTTT.

The CDR3 reads CASSLGLGNTIYF. The CDR3 region has the DNA TGTGCCAGCAGCTTAGGACTAGGAAACACCATATATTTT. The chain carries TRBV7-2 and TRBJ1-3, with D uncertain. Trimming took 1 base from V and 4 from J, leaving 5 bases between them. CDR3 length: 13 residues. CDR1 is SGHTA and CDR2 is FQGNSA in the germline V gene.

V usage is TRBV5-1 and J usage is TRBJ2-5; TRBD1 agrees at 7 bases. The closer fit of TRBJ2-7 to the DNA end suggests the J call may be wrong. Per the germline V gene, CDR1 is SGHRS and CDR2 is YFSETQ. CDR3 length: 14 residues. The CDR3 DNA reads TGCGCCAGCAGTTCCGGGACAGCCAGTGTCGAGCAGTACTTC. Translating gives CASSSGTASVEQYF.

This chain joins TRBV13 and TRBJ2-3, with D possibly matching TRBD1 (5 bases). CDR1 and CDR2 (germline): PRHDT, FYEKMQ (reference sequence). V gave up 5 bases and J gave up 2 bases, with 14 bases separating them. There are 15 residues in the CDR3. In nucleotides, the CDR3 is TGTGCCAGCAGCCCCCAGGGCAGGTACACAGATACGCAGTATTTT. It specifies CASSPQGRYTDTQYF.

The chain links TRBV12-3 or TRBV12-4 to TRBJ1-1; no clear D gene. V was trimmed by 2 bases and J by 0 bases, leaving 4 bases between them. CDR3 size: 13 residues. CDR3 residues: CASSLRLNTEAFF. CDR3 nucleotides: TGTGCCAGCAGTTTAAGACTGAACACTGAAGCTTTCTTT.

This rearrangement joins TRBV20-1 to TRBJ2-5; D is possibly TRBD1 or TRBD2 (6 bases each). The CDR3 has 12 residues. Germline V lookup: CDR1 DFQATT, CDR2 SNEGSKA (reference sequence). The V end lost 6 bases, the J end lost 3 bases, and 11 bases lay between the germline ends. As DNA, the CDR3 is TGCAGTGCCCCCGGGGGCGAAGAGACCCAGTACTTC. Its protein product is CSAPGGEETQYF.

In this sample, this clonotype turned up a few times. The chain carries TRBV4-3 and TRBJ1-1, with D unresolved. The CDR3 extends over 17 amino acids. V lost 4 bases and J lost 0, with 18 bases in between. Germline V gives CDR1 LGHNA, CDR2 YSLEER. CDR3 in DNA: TGCGCCAGCAGCCCCCAGCGACACGACAAAATGAACACTGAAGCTTTCTTT. Translation gives CASSPQRHDKMNTEAFF.

The chain couples TRBV4-3 to TRBJ1-4, with TRBD1 matching 9 bases. The CDR3 extends over 20 amino acids. Germline CDR1 is LGHNA and CDR2 is YSLEER. V was pared by 4 bases and J by 0 bases, with 15 bases of the junction left unmatched. The CDR3 protein is CASSPTLPDRGLATNEKLFF. The CDR3 coding sequence is TGCGCCAGCAGCCCAACTTTGCCGGACAGGGGCCTTGCAACTAATGAAAAACTGTTTTTT.

The chain recombines TRBV2 with TRBJ2-3; perhaps TRBD2 as D (5 bases). The CDR3 loop spans 15 amino acids. The V end was cut by 6 bases, the J end by 8 bases, with 21 bases between. Germline CDR1 SNHLY, CDR2 FYNNEI. CDR3 nucleotides: TGTGCCAGCAGCGTAGAGGGCAGGCAAGGAAGTACGCAGTATTTT. It translates to CASSVEGRQGSTQYF.

This clonotype has only a few counts. This chain links TRBV20-1 with TRBJ2-1; 10 positions agree with TRBD2. In germline, CDR1 is DFQATT, CDR2 SNEGSKA (reference sequence). There are 14 residues in the CDR3. The J segment lost 7 bases and the V segment lost 3 bases, leaving 6 bases of the junction unmatched. The CDR3 nucleotides are TGCAGTGCTAGTAAAGCGGGGGGGCCGAATGAGCAGTTCTTC. It is translated as CSASKAGGPNEQFF.

The genes are TRBV5-1 and TRBJ2-2; D is unclear. Deletions cut 7 bases from V and 5 bases from J, with 15 bases between. CDR3 length: 14 residues. Germline CDR1 SGHRS, CDR2 YFSETQ. The CDR3 spells CASGPAGRTGELFF. The CDR3 DNA sequence: TGCGCCAGCGGGCCAGCCGGACGAACCGGGGAGCTGTTTTTT.

The chain uses TRBV5-1 and TRBJ2-5, with TRBD2 matching 9 bases. The CDR3 is 18 residues long. The germline V gene has CDR1 SGHRS and CDR2 YFSETQ. V trimming: 2 bases; J trimming: 4 bases; junction bases outside the gene matches: 15. The CDR3 DNA reads TGCGCCAGCAGCTTCGTGGCCCCCAATAGCGGGGGTAGAGAGACCCAGTACTTC. Residues: CASSFVAPNSGGRETQYF.

This clonotype has a handful of counts. One end of the junction does not line up with germline, which may come from a read error. This chain connects TRBV4-3 to TRBJ1-4, with unresolved D. CDR3 size: 15 residues. Germline V CDR1 and CDR2: LGHNA, YSLEER. The chain's CDR3 is CASSHHTPSREKLSF. The CDR3 DNA reads TGCGCCAGCAGCCACCATACACCATCGAGGGAAAAACTGTCTTTT.

The CDR3 nucleotides are TGTGCCACCAGTGTCGCCGATTTCTATGGCTACACCTTC. Translation: CATSVADFYGYTF. The chain has TRBV24-1 and TRBJ1-2; no firm D call. This CDR3 has 13 residues. Trimming removed 5 bases at V and 4 bases at J, with 10 bases between. Germline CDR1 is KGHDR and CDR2 is SFDVKD.

The chain is built from TRBV7-9 and TRBJ2-1; D not resolved. Trimming left V 5 bases short and J 1 base short, with 12 bases between. Germline CDR1 reads SEHNR; CDR2 reads FQNEAQ (reference sequence). CDR3 length: 15 amino acids. Written as DNA, the CDR3 is TGTGCCAGCAGCGACTTGAGACCGTCCTACAATGAGCAGTTCTTC. It specifies CASSDLRPSYNEQFF.

This clonotype occurred a few times. The chain carries TRBV24-1 and TRBJ2-5; TRBD1 matches at 11 bases. With the DNA end fitting TRBJ2-7 better, the J assignment may be wrong. CDR1 and CDR2 (germline): KGHDR, SFDVKD. CDR3 length equals 19 residues. Here the CDR3 reads CATSESGQGAILGSYEQYF. CDR3 DNA sequence: TGTGCCACCAGTGAGTCCGGACAGGGGGCTATACTAGGCTCCTACGAGCAGTACTTC.